The T cell receptor (beta chain) under discussion was sequenced for a study of T cell responses to AZD1222 COVID-19 vaccine. Study-level points and caveats: In a largely white British group with more females than males, clonal diversity was possibly underestimated. Close to half of all spike-specific TCRs reportedly target regions of the variants that are unmutated. Spike-specific TCR breadth rose after two AZD1222 doses, and depth rose as well. Spike-spanning, vaccine-associated CD4 TCRs were dominant at 160-218 and 743-854.

This CDR3 region has 12 residues. V shed 3 bases and J shed 1 base, with 6 bases lying between them. Germline V gene sequence: CDR1 SQVTM, CDR2 ANQGSEA. The assay was immunoSEQ multiplex PCR, and TCRdb's table has in-frame clones only and misses some. The sample includes some 150,000 clones, just under 95% seen only once; the top ten take around 5.1%. In this sample, this clone turned up once. Its antigen is not identified. The sequence was obtained from an adult in good health. Sequenced here: peripheral blood, sampled on day 0 of AZD1222 vaccination. This chain uses TRBV29-1 with TRBJ1-1; D call uncertain. The CDR3: CSVDTGNTEAFF. DNA of the CDR3: TGCAGCGTTGACACGGGGAACACTGAAGCTTTCTTT.